This T cell receptor beta chain was captured in a study of cytomegalovirus exposure and HLA in healthy donors. General observations from the study: A few CMV-associated chains proved CMV antigen-specific in vitro.

PCR employed 60 Vbeta and 13 Jbeta primers. Generated by immunoSEQ multiplex PCR, the TCRdb table keeps only in-frame clones and is missing some. The sample has roughly 190,000 clones; approximately 84% are singletons. V lost 5 bases and J lost 0, with 13 bases in between. Looked up from germline, CDR1 is KGHSH and CDR2 is LQKENI. The CDR3 is 15 residues long. Notes on this clone: As yet, its antigen is unknown.

The sample was PBMCs. V gene TRBV18 combines with J gene TRBJ1-1; TRBD1 is a possible D gene (6 bases). The clonotype originates from a man aged 45-60 years in good health and CMV-seronegative. The CDR3 nucleotides read TGTGCCAGCTCAGGAAAGGACAGCTTGAACACTGAAGCTTTCTTT. It encodes CASSGKDSLNTEAFF. The complete variable domain, with remaining parts taken from reference TRBV18 and TRBJ1-1, reads NAGVMQNPRHLVRRRGQEARLRCSPMKGHSHVYWYRQLPEEGLKFMVYLQKENIIDESGMPKERFSAEFPKEGPSILRIQQVVRGDSAAYFCASSGKDSLNTEAFFGQGTRLTVV.